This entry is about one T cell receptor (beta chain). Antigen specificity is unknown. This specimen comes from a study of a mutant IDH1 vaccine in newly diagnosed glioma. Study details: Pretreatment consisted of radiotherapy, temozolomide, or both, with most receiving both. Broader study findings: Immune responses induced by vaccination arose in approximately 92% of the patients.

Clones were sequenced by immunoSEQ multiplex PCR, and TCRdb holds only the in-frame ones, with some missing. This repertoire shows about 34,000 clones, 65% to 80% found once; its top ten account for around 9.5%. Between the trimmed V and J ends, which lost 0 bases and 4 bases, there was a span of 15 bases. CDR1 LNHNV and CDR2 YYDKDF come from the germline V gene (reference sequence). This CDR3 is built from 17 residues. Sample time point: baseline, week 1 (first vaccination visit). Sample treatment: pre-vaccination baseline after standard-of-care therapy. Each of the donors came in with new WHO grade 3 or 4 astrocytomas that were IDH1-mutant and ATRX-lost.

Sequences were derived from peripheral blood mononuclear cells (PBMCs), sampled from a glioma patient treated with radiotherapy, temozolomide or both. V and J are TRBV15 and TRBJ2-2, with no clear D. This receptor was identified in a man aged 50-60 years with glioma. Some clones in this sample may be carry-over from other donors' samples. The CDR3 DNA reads TGTGCCACCAGCAGAGACAAGGGTTCCACCGGCACCGGGGAGCTGTTTTTT. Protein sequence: CATSRDKGSTGTGELFF.